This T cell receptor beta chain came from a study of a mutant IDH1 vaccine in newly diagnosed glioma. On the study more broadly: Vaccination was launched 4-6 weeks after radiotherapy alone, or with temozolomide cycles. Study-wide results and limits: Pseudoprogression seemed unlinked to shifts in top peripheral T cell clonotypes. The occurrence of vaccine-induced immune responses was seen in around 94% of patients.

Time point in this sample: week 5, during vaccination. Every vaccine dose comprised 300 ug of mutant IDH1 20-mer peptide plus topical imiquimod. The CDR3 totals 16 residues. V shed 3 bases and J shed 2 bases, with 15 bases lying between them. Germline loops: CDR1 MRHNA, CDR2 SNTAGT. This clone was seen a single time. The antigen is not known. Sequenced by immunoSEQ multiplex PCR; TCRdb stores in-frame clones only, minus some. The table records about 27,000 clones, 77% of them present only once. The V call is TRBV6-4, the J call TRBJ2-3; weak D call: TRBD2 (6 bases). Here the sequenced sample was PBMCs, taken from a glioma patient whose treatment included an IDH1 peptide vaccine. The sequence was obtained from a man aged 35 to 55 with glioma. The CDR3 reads CASSEGPAGYTDTQYF. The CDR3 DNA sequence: TGTGCCAGCAGTGAGGGCCCCGCGGGGTACACAGATACGCAGTATTTT.